The 11 T cell receptor beta chains below were found in one sample sequenced in a study of shared clonotypes between healthy human individuals. Profiled with immunoSEQ multiplex PCR; TCRdb holds only in-frame clones, not every one. The table lists about 2.4 million clones, under 95% of them singletons, with 0.35% to 0.45% in the top ten. Source material: naive CD4+ T cells from PBMCs. Described subset: CD45RA+ positively selected. The receptors shown here come from a man aged 18 to 35 in good health. Some clones in this sample may be carry-over from other donors' samples.

This chain connects TRBV18 to TRBJ1-1, with D perhaps TRBD1 (6 bases). Looked up from germline, CDR1 is KGHSH and CDR2 is LQKENI. With 7 bases removed from V and 1 base from J, the gap between germline ends came to 13 bases. The CDR3 totals 14 residues. In DNA form, the CDR3 reads TGTGCCAGCTTACTTACAGGGAGGAACACTGAAGCTTTCTTT. As protein: CASLLTGRNTEAFF.

The chain recombines TRBV13 with TRBJ2-2; TRBD2 matches at 8 bases. The CDR3 loop spans 15 amino acids. Germline CDR1 is PRHDT and CDR2 is FYEKMQ (reference sequence). The V segment lost 5 bases and the J segment 2 bases; nucleotides outside the gene matches: 4. CDR3 sequence reads: CASSALAGNTGELFF. The CDR3 DNA sequence: TGTGCCAGCAGCGCTCTAGCGGGTAACACCGGGGAGCTGTTTTTT.

The genes are TRBV28 and TRBJ2-5, with TRBD2 identical over 7 bases. Losses at the gene ends were 4 bases for V and 1 base for J; bases not matched to a gene: 9. The CDR3 runs to 16 residues. Germline CDR1 reads MDHEN; CDR2 reads SYDVKM. CDR3 residues: CASSSYFGRGQETQYF. DNA of the CDR3: TGTGCCAGCAGTTCATATTTTGGGAGGGGCCAAGAGACCCAGTACTTC.

As regards this clone: Other DNA sequences within the sample encode an identical CDR3. J is TRBJ2-2 and V is TRBV5-1; 8 nucleotides match TRBD1. V lost 5 bases and J lost 6; bases outside the gene matches: 6. Germline CDR1 and CDR2: SGHRS and YFSETQ. The CDR3 totals 14 residues. CDR3 region: CASSPGTGPGELFF. The DNA of the CDR3 is TGCGCCAGCAGTCCCGGGACAGGTCCCGGGGAGCTGTTTTTT. Filled out from reference TRBV5-1 and TRBJ2-2, the complete variable domain reads KAGVTQTPRYLIKTRGQQVTLSCSPISGHRSVSWYQQTPGQGLQFLFEYFSETQRNKGNFPGRFSGRQFSNSRSEMNVSTLELGDSALYLCASSPGTGPGELFFGEGSRLTVL.

The CDR3: CASNPENTGELFF. For the CDR3, the DNA is TGTGCCAGCAACCCGGAGAACACCGGGGAGCTGTTTTTT. This chain links TRBV2 with TRBJ2-2; D is ambiguous. The germline V gene encodes CDR1 SNHLY and CDR2 FYNNEI. CDR3 length: 13 residues. The V end was cut by 7 bases, the J end by 1 base, with 7 bases between.

This chain links TRBV11-3 with TRBJ2-7; D is uncertain. The CDR3 is made up of 14 amino acids. CDR1 is SGHNT and CDR2 is YENEEA in the germline V gene. Trimming stripped 4 bases from V and 0 bases from J, with 10 bases between. CDR3 loop: CASSSSRHSYEQYF. CDR3 DNA sequence: TGTGCCAGCAGCTCCTCGAGGCACTCCTACGAGCAGTACTTC.

The chain has TRBV15 and TRBJ2-1, with 7 positions matching TRBD2. V dropped 0 bases and J dropped 9; count of bases not matched to a gene: 2. In germline, CDR1 is LNHNV, CDR2 YYDKDF (reference sequence). CDR3 length equals 13 residues. The CDR3 loop reads CATSRDPGGEQFF. CDR3 in DNA: TGTGCCACCAGCAGAGATCCGGGGGGTGAGCAGTTCTTC.

The chain couples TRBV6-1 to TRBJ2-7; D is tentatively TRBD1 or TRBD2 (6 bases each). The CDR3 covers 13 residues. The germline V and J ends were trimmed by 4 bases and 3 bases, with 10 bases remaining between them. The germline CDR1 and CDR2 sequences are MNHNS and SASEGT. The CDR3 is CASSGGAFYEQYF. CDR3 bases: TGTGCCAGCAGTGGGGGGGCATTCTACGAGCAGTACTTC.

The chain recombines TRBV7-3 with TRBJ2-3; 7 nucleotides match TRBD1. Germline CDR1 is SGHTA and CDR2 is FQGTGA. The CDR3 totals 15 residues. J lost 4 bases, V lost 2 bases, and 6 bases had no gene match. CDR3 nucleotide sequence: TGTGCCAGCAGCTTAGACAGGGTTAAGTCAGATACGCAGTATTTT. As protein: CASSLDRVKSDTQYF.

V is TRBV4-1 and J is TRBJ2-3; D unclear. This CDR3 spans 16 amino acids. Germline CDR1 MGHRA, CDR2 YSYEKL. V lost 0 bases and J lost 0, with 10 bases in between. In nucleotides, the CDR3 is TGCGCCAGCAGCCAAGAATTGCGGATGAGCACAGATACGCAGTATTTT. Translation gives CASSQELRMSTDTQYF.

The sample holds a few counts of this clone. CDR3 nucleotides: TGTGCCAGCAGTGAAAGGGGACTAGCGGCCTACGAGCAGTACTTC. It yields the protein CASSERGLAAYEQYF. The rearrangement links TRBV2 to TRBJ2-7, with TRBD2 identical over 11 bases. The V gene end was trimmed by 2 bases and the J gene end by 2 bases; junction bases not matched to a gene: 2. The CDR3 totals 15 residues. Per the germline V gene, CDR1 is SNHLY and CDR2 is FYNNEI.